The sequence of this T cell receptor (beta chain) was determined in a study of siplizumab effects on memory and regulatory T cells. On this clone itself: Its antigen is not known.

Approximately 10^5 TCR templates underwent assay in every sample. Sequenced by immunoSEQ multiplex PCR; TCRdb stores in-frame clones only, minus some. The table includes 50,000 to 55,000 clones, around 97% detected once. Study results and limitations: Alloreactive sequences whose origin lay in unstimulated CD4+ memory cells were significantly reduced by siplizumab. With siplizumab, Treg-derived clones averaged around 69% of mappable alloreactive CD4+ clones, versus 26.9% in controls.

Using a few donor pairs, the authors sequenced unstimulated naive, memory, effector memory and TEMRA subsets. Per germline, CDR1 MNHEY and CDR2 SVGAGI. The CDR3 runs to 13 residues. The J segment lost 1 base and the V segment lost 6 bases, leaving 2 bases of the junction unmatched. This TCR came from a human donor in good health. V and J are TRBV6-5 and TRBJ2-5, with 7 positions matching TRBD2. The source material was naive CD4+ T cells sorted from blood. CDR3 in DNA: TGTGCCAGCAGGTTAGCGGGCCAAGAGACCCAGTACTTC. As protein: CASRLAGQETQYF.